Presented here are 7 T cell receptor beta chains from one specimen sequenced in a study of shared clonotypes between healthy human individuals. Here immunoSEQ multiplex PCR was the method, and the copy in TCRdb shows in-frame clones only, minus some. In the table there are about 340,000 clones, 73% of which are singletons. Material for sequencing was memory CD4+ T cells sorted from blood. Subset: CD45RA-negative fraction. These TCRs come from a man between 25 and 39 years old in good health.

The V call is TRBV11-2, the J call TRBJ1-1; D is undetermined. The V end was cut by 1 base, the J end by 3 bases, with 3 bases between. The CDR3 covers 12 residues. Per the germline V gene, CDR1 is SGHAT and CDR2 is FQNNGV. The CDR3 loop reads CASSLGDTEAFF. Written as DNA, the CDR3 is TGTGCCAGCAGCTTAGGGGACACTGAAGCTTTCTTT.

V usage is TRBV25-1 and J usage is TRBJ2-7, with D unclear. With 3 bases removed from V and 6 bases from J, the gap between germline ends came to 12 bases. The CDR3 is 13 residues long. In germline, CDR1 is MGHDK, CDR2 SYGVNS. CDR3 sequence reads: CASSDQAAGEQYF. DNA for the CDR3: TGTGCCAGCAGTGATCAGGCAGCAGGCGAGCAGTACTTC.

This clone was seen repeatedly, ten times or more. This rearrangement joins TRBV15 to TRBJ2-1, with D possibly being TRBD2 (6 bases). This CDR3 has 18 amino acids. The germline CDR1 and CDR2 sequences are LNHNV and YYDKDF (reference sequence). V was pared by 1 base and J by 7 bases, with 23 bases between. This chain's CDR3 is CATSRVGVGSGALNEQFF. The CDR3 DNA is TGTGCCACCAGCAGAGTCGGCGTTGGGTCGGGAGCTCTGAATGAGCAGTTCTTC.

This clone was found many times. Additional DNA sequences in this sample encode the identical CDR3. The chain couples TRBV13 to TRBJ2-5; 7 positions match TRBD2. The CDR3 covers 17 residues. Germline V lookup: CDR1 PRHDT, CDR2 FYEKMQ (reference sequence). The V gene end was trimmed by 6 bases and the J gene end by 2 bases; junction bases not matched to a gene: 15. The CDR3 is CASRILGSAGTQETQYF. CDR3 bases: TGTGCCAGCAGGATACTTGGTTCAGCGGGGACGCAAGAGACCCAGTACTTC.

This clone appeared once. The chain carries TRBV9 and TRBJ1-5, with 7 bases that match TRBD1. Unmatched junction bases numbered 6, after V lost 3 bases and J lost 3 bases. The CDR3 has 15 amino acids. The germline CDR1 and CDR2 sequences are SGDLS and YYNGEE. CDR3 residues: CASSGGDSNNQPQHF. In DNA, the CDR3 is TGTGCCAGCAGCGGAGGGGACAGTAACAATCAGCCCCAGCATTTT.

The V and J genes are TRBV7-2 and TRBJ2-5; D may be TRBD1 or TRBD2 (5 bases each). Trimming stripped 3 bases from V and 4 bases from J, with 12 bases between. The CDR3 extends over 14 amino acids. Germline loops: CDR1 SGHTA, CDR2 FQGNSA. The CDR3 coding sequence is TGTGCCAGCAGCTTTGAGGGACCGGGAGAGACCCAGTACTTC. Encoded protein: CASSFEGPGETQYF.

The chain has TRBV6-5 and TRBJ2-6; D gene ambiguous. This CDR3 is 14 amino acids long. V dropped 8 bases and J dropped 2 bases, with 10 bases sitting between them. The germline V gene has CDR1 MNHEY and CDR2 SVGAGI. CDR3 protein: CASRVGTGANVLTF. The CDR3 DNA reads as TGTGCCAGCCGGGTGGGCACTGGGGCCAACGTCCTGACTTTC.